The clone carrying this TCR beta chain has just a few counts. In the naive CD8 group, cells lacked CD45RO and were positively selected for CCR7, so terminally differentiated effector memory CD45RA+ cells were left out. The data were taken from a study of shared clonotypes between healthy human individuals. Method: immunoSEQ multiplex PCR; TCRdb's copy keeps in-frame clones and lacks some. The data show approximately 1.9 million clones, 85% to 95% seen once. This TCR was sampled from a man aged 18 to 30 in good health. Some clones in this sample may be carry-over from other donors' samples. Sequenced sample: naive CD8+ T cells from PBMCs.

The CDR3 reads CASSIDVYGQPQHF. In DNA, the CDR3 is TGTGCCAGTAGTATAGACGTTTACGGGCAGCCCCAGCATTTT. V and J are TRBV19 and TRBJ1-5; no reliable D call. V was trimmed by 0 bases and J by 7 bases, leaving 10 bases between them. The CDR3 totals 14 residues. CDR1 is LNHDA and CDR2 is SQIVND in the germline V gene (reference sequence).